The 17 T cell receptor beta chains below were found in one sample sequenced in a study of long-term antiretroviral therapy in people with HIV. They ran version v3.0 of the immunoSEQ assay at survey level. TCRdb's copy holds only in-frame clones and misses some; the assay was immunoSEQ multiplex PCR. The data contain about 25,000 clones, 87% of them singletons. The specimen comprised unsorted PBMCs, sampled 1.8 years before starting antiretroviral therapy. These receptor sequences come from a man in his fifties or sixties with HIV.

This sequence joins TRBV10-3 and TRBJ2-3, with D possibly matching TRBD2 (6 bases). Germline values: CDR1 ENHRY, CDR2 SYGVKD. The CDR3 length is 17 residues. Trimming took off 5 bases at V and 2 bases at J, with 20 bases between the two ends. The CDR3, as DNA: TGTGCCATCAGTCCCCACGGTGATGGCGGGATCACAGATACGCAGTATTTT. Its translation is CAISPHGDGGITDTQYF.

V gene TRBV2 combines with J gene TRBJ2-2; 9 bases line up with TRBD1. Trimming cost V 6 bases and J 3 bases; bases outside gene matches: 8. This CDR3 has 16 amino acids. CDR1 and CDR2 from the germline V gene are SNHLY and FYNNEI. CDR3 sequence reads: CASRRTGGAHTGELFF. The CDR3 coding sequence is TGTGCCAGCAGGCGTACAGGGGGCGCGCACACCGGGGAGCTGTTTTTT. Combining the CDR3 with reference TRBV2 and TRBJ2-2 gives the whole variable domain EPEVTQTPSHQVTQMGQEVILRCVPISNHLYFYWYRQILGQKVEFLVSFYNNEISEKSEIFDDQFSVERPDGSNFTLKIRSTKLEDSAMYFCASRRTGGAHTGELFFGEGSRLTVL.

The chain carries TRBV9 and TRBJ2-5; D is undetermined. Germline-derived CDR1 and CDR2 are SGDLS and YYNGEE. Trimming shortened V by 0 bases and J by 7 bases, and 10 bases separated the two germline ends. The CDR3 extends over 13 amino acids. DNA for the CDR3: TGTGCCAGCAGCGTAGAGGACCACCGGACCCAGTACTTC. This translates into CASSVEDHRTQYF.

This sequence joins TRBV7-9 and TRBJ1-1, with 8 nucleotides matching TRBD1. The CDR3 is made up of 14 amino acids. V lost 7 bases and J lost 7; bases outside the gene matches: 11. In germline, CDR1 is SEHNR, CDR2 FQNEAQ (reference sequence). CDR3 in amino acids: CASTSPGTGFEAFF. The CDR3 region has the DNA TGTGCCAGCACCTCTCCCGGGACAGGATTTGAAGCTTTCTTT.

The V and J genes are TRBV7-2 and TRBJ2-7; 8 bases map to TRBD1. CDR3 length: 13 residues. Germline CDR1 is SGHTA and CDR2 is FQGNSA. V trimming: 4 bases; J trimming: 7 bases; junction bases outside the gene matches: 6. CDR3 sequence reads: CASSSYGTGEQYF. Here the CDR3 DNA reads TGTGCCAGCAGCTCCTACGGGACAGGTGAGCAGTACTTC.

The gene calls are TRBV18 and TRBJ1-1; 7 bases align to TRBD1. CDR3 size: 14 residues. V was clipped by 4 bases and J by 12 bases; unmatched bases: 14. Germline V lookup: CDR1 KGHSH, CDR2 LQKENI. The CDR3, as DNA: TGTGCCAGCTCACTCCTCCTTGGACAGGAGGAGCCTTTCTTT. Amino acids: CASSLLLGQEEPFF. The full variable domain, its missing parts supplied by reference TRBV18 and TRBJ1-1, is NAGVMQNPRHLVRRRGQEARLRCSPMKGHSHVYWYRQLPEEGLKFMVYLQKENIIDESGMPKERFSAEFPKEGPSILRIQQVVRGDSAAYFCASSLLLGQEEPFFGQGTRLTVV.

The chain combines TRBV7-9 with TRBJ2-3, with TRBD2 identical over 13 bases. V trimming: 6 bases; J trimming: 2 bases; junction bases outside the gene matches: 11. Germline CDR1 SEHNR, CDR2 FQNEAQ (reference sequence). The CDR3 length is 18 residues. The CDR3 sequence is CASRRLAGGGGFTDTQYF. CDR3 DNA: TGTGCCAGCAGACGACTAGCGGGAGGCGGGGGATTCACAGATACGCAGTATTTT.

This chain links TRBV7-2 with TRBJ2-1, with TRBD2 as a possible D gene (7 bases). V dropped 1 base and J dropped 2 bases, with 15 bases sitting between them. The germline V gene has CDR1 SGHTA and CDR2 FQGNSA. CDR3 size: 17 residues. The CDR3 is CASSLGGGGSTYNEQFF. The CDR3 DNA is TGTGCCAGCAGCTTAGGGGGCGGGGGCTCCACCTACAATGAGCAGTTCTTC.

J is TRBJ2-2 and V is TRBV9; 7 nucleotides agree with TRBD1. The CDR3 contains 14 residues. Germline lookup yields CDR1 SGDLS and CDR2 YYNGEE. J lost 5 bases, V lost 4 bases, and 5 bases had no gene match. The CDR3 DNA follows: TGTGCCAGCAGCCCCCCAGGGGGTACCGGGGAGCTGTTTTTT. It translates to CASSPPGGTGELFF.

This chain links TRBV5-1 with TRBJ2-2; the D gene is possibly TRBD2 (7 bases). Looked up from germline, CDR1 is SGHRS and CDR2 is YFSETQ. The ends were cut back, 0 bases at V and 3 bases at J, with 15 bases in the middle. This CDR3 contains 17 residues. The CDR3 sequence is CASSLVPGEGDTGELFF. The CDR3 DNA reads as TGCGCCAGCAGCTTGGTCCCAGGGGAGGGTGACACCGGGGAGCTGTTTTTT.

This chain uses TRBV29-1 with TRBJ2-2; 7 bases map to TRBD1. The germline V gene has CDR1 SQVTM and CDR2 ANQGSEA. This CDR3 spans 13 amino acids. The ends lost 6 bases at V and 5 bases at J; junction bases unmatched: 6. In DNA, the CDR3 is TGCAGCGTCAGAAAGACAGGGACCGGGGAGCTGTTTTTT. The encoded protein is CSVRKTGTGELFF.

This clone was found a few times. This chain uses TRBV7-6 with TRBJ2-7; perhaps TRBD1 as D (5 bases). CDR3 length: 13 amino acids. Trimming took off 7 bases at V and 0 bases at J, with 10 bases between the two ends. Germline lookup yields CDR1 SGHVS and CDR2 FNYEAQ. The CDR3 coding sequence is TGTGCCAGCACCCAGGGCTACTCCTACGAGCAGTACTTC. This encodes CASTQGYSYEQYF.

This clone was seen a single time. V is TRBV11-2 and J is TRBJ2-4; no firm D call. Germline V lookup: CDR1 SGHAT, CDR2 FQNNGV. V was shortened by 1 base and J by 5 bases, with 9 bases between the two germline ends. The CDR3 totals 14 residues. The CDR3 loop is CASSLGSWQNIQYF. Here the CDR3 DNA reads TGTGCCAGCAGCTTAGGGTCTTGGCAAAACATTCAGTACTTC.

The chain uses TRBV27 and TRBJ1-1, with D possibly TRBD1 on 5 matching bases. Trimming cost V 9 bases and J 4 bases, with 15 bases left between them. Germline lookup yields CDR1 MNHEY and CDR2 SMNVEV (reference sequence). This CDR3 is built from 13 residues. This chain's CDR3 is CASYSRVPTEAFF. CDR3 nucleotides: TGTGCCAGTTATTCCAGGGTTCCCACTGAAGCTTTCTTT.

The chain combines TRBV5-4 with TRBJ1-1; D ambiguous. This CDR3 is 13 amino acids long. The V end lost 2 bases, the J end lost 2 bases, and 7 bases lay between the germline ends. CDR1 is SGHNT and CDR2 is YYREEE in the germline V gene (reference sequence). The CDR3 is CASSLFRNTEAFF. The CDR3 DNA sequence: TGTGCCAGCAGCTTATTTCGAAACACTGAAGCTTTCTTT.

This chain links TRBV5-1 with TRBJ2-6, with 12 bases fitting TRBD1. The germline V gene encodes CDR1 SGHRS and CDR2 YFSETQ. Unmatched junction bases numbered 5, after V lost 4 bases and J lost 0 bases. This CDR3 has 18 amino acids. The CDR3 DNA reads TGCGCCAGCAGCGGAGGGACAGGGGGCTTCTCTGGGGCCAACGTCCTGACTTTC. Protein sequence: CASSGGTGGFSGANVLTF.

The chain couples TRBV11-1 to TRBJ2-1; 14 bases are shared with TRBD2. The V gene end was trimmed by 5 bases and the J gene end by 10 bases; junction bases not matched to a gene: 7. The CDR3 is 15 amino acids. Germline values: CDR1 SGHAT, CDR2 FQDESV (reference sequence). The CDR3 is CASSPGLAGEGEQFF. The CDR3 DNA sequence: TGTGCCAGCAGCCCGGGACTAGCGGGGGAAGGGGAGCAGTTCTTC. The variable domain in full, with the rest retrieved from reference TRBV11-1 and TRBJ2-1, is EAEVAQSPRYKITEKSQAVAFWCDPISGHATLYWYRQILGQGPELLVQFQDESVVDDSQLPKDRFSAERLKGVDSTLKIQPAELGDSAMYLCASSPGLAGEGEQFFGPGTRLTVL.